This T cell receptor beta chain was obtained from a study of OX40 agonist ivuxolimab in advanced cancers. This clone was picked up a small number of times. Using immunoSEQ multiplex PCR, the repertoire was profiled, and TCRdb retains in-frame clones only, with some absent. The profile shows more than 55,000 clones, about 90% of them singletons. The V gene's germline CDR1 is SGHDT and CDR2 YYEEEE. The CDR3 spans 12 residues. V lost 0 bases and J lost 6, with 6 bases in between. The receptor was derived from an adult with an advanced solid tumor such as melanoma, head and neck, liver or kidney cancer. The chain employs TRBV5-6 and TRBJ1-2; no clear D. The sequenced sample was CD4+ or CD8+ T cells sorted from blood, obtained in a trial of the OX40 agonist ivuxolimab. DNA for the CDR3: TGTGCCAGCAGCTTGGTTGGGGATGGCTACACCTTC. This encodes CASSLVGDGYTF.